Below, 17 T cell receptor beta chains from the same sample are listed, as sequenced in a study of T cell responses to AZD1222 COVID-19 vaccine. Data came from immunoSEQ multiplex PCR; TCRdb stores just in-frame clones and leaves some out. The sample records roughly 93,000 clones, just under 90% being singletons. The sequences come from peripheral blood, collected on day 0 of MenACWY control vaccination. All receptors come from an adult in good health.

The chain carries TRBV3-1 (or the pseudogene TRBV3-2) and TRBJ2-7, with 7 nucleotides matching TRBD1. This CDR3 spans 14 amino acids. CDR1 is LGHDT, CDR2 YNNKEL, per germline (reference sequence). With 4 bases clipped from V and 0 bases from J, the junction kept 3 bases outside the gene matches. The CDR3 sequence: CASSPGQSSYEQYF. The CDR3 DNA sequence: TGTGCCAGCAGCCCGGGACAGAGCTCCTACGAGCAGTACTTC.

V and J are TRBV3-1 (or the pseudogene TRBV3-2) and TRBJ1-1; D is unclear. From germline, CDR1 is LGHDT and CDR2 YNNKEL (reference sequence). CDR3 length: 12 amino acids. Trimming shortened V by 0 bases and J by 11 bases, and 10 bases separated the two germline ends. CDR3 sequence: CASSQDSPAAFF. The CDR3 bases are TGTGCCAGCAGCCAAGATAGTCCTGCGGCTTTCTTT.

The chain is built from TRBV6-2 or TRBV6-3 and TRBJ1-2, with D tentatively TRBD1 (5 bases). Looked up from germline, CDR1 is MNHEY and CDR2 is SVGEGT. V gave up 0 bases and J gave up 5 bases, with 10 bases separating them. The CDR3 contains 14 residues. The CDR3 DNA reads TGTGCCAGCAGTTACTCTGGGACTACTTATGGCTACACCTTC. It encodes CASSYSGTTYGYTF.

The rearrangement uses TRBV15 and TRBJ2-7, with 11 positions matching TRBD1. The CDR3 consists of 14 residues. The junction had 0 bases not matched to a gene; V was cut back by 3 bases and J by 2 bases. The germline V gene has CDR1 LNHNV and CDR2 YYDKDF (reference sequence). The CDR3 DNA reads TGTGCCACCAGCAGGGACAGGGGGCCCTACGAGCAGTACTTC. Translation gives CATSRDRGPYEQYF.

This clone turned up a few times. V gene TRBV9 combines with J gene TRBJ2-2, with 8 bases aligning to TRBD2. Trimming at V came to 3 bases and at J to 6 bases, leaving 13 bases not matched to a gene. CDR3 length: 17 amino acids. Germline V gene data show CDR1 as SGDLS and CDR2 as YYNGEE. The CDR3 DNA follows: TGTGCCAGCAGCGGGGGACTAGTGGGTATAAGGGCCGGGGAGCTGTTTTTT. The encoded protein is CASSGGLVGIRAGELFF.

The J gene is TRBJ1-1, the V gene TRBV6-2 or TRBV6-3; no definite D call. The CDR3 contains 13 residues. The V gene lost 1 base and the J gene lost 3 bases, with 6 bases spanning the gap. Looked up from germline, CDR1 is MNHEY and CDR2 is SVGEGT. The CDR3 DNA sequence: TGTGCCAGCAGTTACTTTGGATACACTGAAGCTTTCTTT. Its protein product is CASSYFGYTEAFF.

J is TRBJ2-7 and V is TRBV7-2, with TRBD2 identical over 9 bases. With 3 bases clipped from V and 2 bases from J, the junction kept 2 bases outside the gene matches. The germline V gene has CDR1 SGHTA and CDR2 FQGNSA. The CDR3 is 14 residues long. The CDR3 region has the DNA TGTGCCAGCAGCTTTGCTAGCGGGACCTACGAGCAGTACTTC. Residues: CASSFASGTYEQYF. The full variable domain, in which reference TRBV7-2 and TRBJ2-7 provide the parts outside the CDR3, is GAGVSQSPSNKVTEKGKDVELRCDPISGHTALYWYRQSLGQGLEFLIYFQGNSAPDKSGLPSDRFSAERTGGSVSTLTIQRTQQEDSAVYLCASSFASGTYEQYFGPGTRLTVT.

CDR3 residues: CASSPTGGLPPGYTF. In nucleotides, the CDR3 is TGTGCCAGCAGTCCCACAGGGGGCCTTCCCCCCGGCTACACCTTC. The J gene is TRBJ1-2, the V gene TRBV6-2 or TRBV6-3, with 9 bases fitting TRBD1. The CDR3 runs 15 residues. Germline V CDR1 and CDR2: MNHEY, SVGEGT. With 5 bases clipped from V and 8 bases from J, the junction kept 12 bases outside the gene matches.

This chain uses TRBV27 with TRBJ2-3, with TRBD1 identical over 9 bases. V dropped 8 bases and J dropped 6; count of bases not matched to a gene: 9. CDR3 length: 14 amino acids. Germline lookup yields CDR1 MNHEY and CDR2 SMNVEV (reference sequence). As DNA, the CDR3 is TGTGCCAGCTCCTTACAGGGGGCTTGGGATACGCAGTATTTT. Amino acids: CASSLQGAWDTQYF.

The chain carries TRBV5-1 and TRBJ2-5, with 9 bases aligning to TRBD2. Trimming cost V 0 bases and J 2 bases; bases outside gene matches: 5. The germline V gene has CDR1 SGHRS and CDR2 YFSETQ. The length of the CDR3 is 16 residues. CDR3 protein: CASSLGASGVQETQYF. The CDR3 coding sequence is TGCGCCAGCAGCTTGGGGGCTAGCGGGGTACAAGAGACCCAGTACTTC.

The gene calls are TRBV6-2 or TRBV6-3 and TRBJ2-5, with a tentative D call TRBD1 (6 bases). Trimming left V 1 base short and J 5 bases short, with 17 bases between. The germline V gene encodes CDR1 MNHEY and CDR2 SVGEGT. This CDR3 region has 16 residues. The CDR3 nucleotides are TGTGCCAGCAGTTACTTACAGGGCCGGACGGGGGAGACCCAGTACTTC. As protein: CASSYLQGRTGETQYF.

The V gene is TRBV9, the J gene TRBJ2-3, with D tentatively TRBD1 (6 bases). CDR1 is SGDLS and CDR2 is YYNGEE in the germline V gene. The CDR3 runs 16 residues. V lost 2 bases and J lost 0, with 13 bases in between. The CDR3 DNA reads as TGTGCCAGCAGCGTGACAGGACTCTCTAGCACAGATACGCAGTATTTT. Amino acid sequence: CASSVTGLSSTDTQYF.

The rearrangement joins TRBV6-5 to TRBJ1-2, with D possibly matching TRBD1 (5 bases). V lost 8 bases and J lost 8, with 15 bases in between. This CDR3 contains 12 residues. Germline V gene lookup returns CDR1 MNHEY and CDR2 SVGAGI. CDR3 sequence: CASGHPTVGYTF. The CDR3, as DNA: TGTGCCAGCGGACATCCGACAGTCGGCTACACCTTC.

The chain links TRBV6-1 to TRBJ1-1, with 9 bases lining up with TRBD1. With 2 bases clipped from V and 6 bases from J, the junction kept 4 bases outside the gene matches. The germline V gene has CDR1 MNHNS and CDR2 SASEGT. This CDR3 has 14 residues. The CDR3 reads CASSERGQGAEAFF. The DNA of the CDR3 is TGTGCCAGCAGTGAAAGGGGACAGGGTGCTGAAGCTTTCTTT.

This clone was observed a handful of times. The chain carries TRBV12-3 or TRBV12-4 and TRBJ1-1; no reliable D call. CDR3 length equals 13 residues. Trimming removed 5 bases at V and 0 bases at J, with 7 bases between. Here the CDR3 reads CASSPRVNTEAFF. The CDR3 DNA sequence: TGTGCCAGCAGTCCTAGAGTGAACACTGAAGCTTTCTTT.

This sequence joins TRBV28 and TRBJ2-7; no firm D call. The CDR3 runs to 14 residues. V lost 1 base, J lost 1 base, and 8 bases lay in between. Germline-derived CDR1 and CDR2 are MDHEN and SYDVKM. The CDR3 loop is CASSLLARSYEQYF. DNA of the CDR3: TGTGCCAGCAGTTTATTGGCCAGATCCTACGAGCAGTACTTC.

The rearrangement uses TRBV7-6 and TRBJ2-2; D is unclear. Trimming shortened V by 0 bases and J by 1 base, and 3 bases separated the two germline ends. The length of the CDR3 is 14 residues. The germline V gene has CDR1 SGHVS and CDR2 FNYEAQ. The CDR3 is CASSLALNTGELFF. The CDR3 nucleotides read TGTGCCAGCAGCTTAGCCCTGAACACCGGGGAGCTGTTTTTT.